This T cell receptor beta chain was sequenced during a study of shared clonotypes between healthy human individuals (dated by TCRdb to the early 2020s). For context, the study as a whole: A couple of women and a few men aged 18 to 49 years were included in the cohort. For each donor, CD4 naive and CD4 memory were each given three plates, CD8 naive was given two plates, and CD8 memory was given one plate. To estimate repertoire size and how much clonotypes are shared between individuals, the study performed deep sequencing of blood TCR repertoires from roughly five healthy adults. Leukapheresis yielded between about 0.9 and 8.9 billion PBMCs per donor. To increase sequencing depth and limit assay-specific biases, TCR repertoire library preparation and sequencing were carried out by different laboratories using diverse techniques.

What the study reported, not specific to this receptor: Even with the large sequencing depth, rarefaction of the sorted-subset datasets indicated that sequencing was incomplete. Naive subsets generally had larger estimated clonotype richness than memory subsets. Sampling was restricted to blood, and TCR repertoires in tissues likely differ from the TCR repertoires found in blood. Across a handful of donors, roughly 5.4% of naive CD4, roughly 3.8% of naive CD8, 2% to 2.5% of memory CD4, and 0.4% of memory CD8 clonotypes were shared. Clonotypes shared by all four sorted-subset donors showed higher generation probabilities than non-shared clonotypes. Because the study included only a small number of donors, the genetic and exposure-history diversity represented was limited. Based on pairwise subsampling, the degree of clonotype sharing among donors was expected to be affected by sequencing depth.

Details on this clone: No cognate antigen has been identified for it. No qualities accompany the bases; no much larger clone lies one base away.

Spanning cysteine to phenylalanine, the CDR3 consists of 14 amino acids. The entry retains the CDR3 DNA only, 42 bases that are in frame from base 1. From V the trimming removes 3 bases and from J it removes 8 bases, while the gene matches leave 6 bases of the junction unaccounted for. Sequences MDHEN (CDR1) and SYDVKM (CDR2) are obtained from the germline V gene. Healthy HIV-negative adults with no recently reported acute infections or vaccinations were included as donors. Only Caucasian adults living in Nashville, Tennessee, USA were represented among the donors. Magnetic negative selection was used to enrich CD4+ T cells, after which naive cells were positively selected on CD45RA and the negative fraction became the memory subset. Blood was obtained by leukapheresis, after which PBMCs were separated by Ficoll-Histopaque density gradient centrifugation and cryopreserved in liquid nitrogen vapor phase. Purity and quantity of every magnetically sorted T cell population were checked by analytical flow cytometry. Each sorted fraction had its genomic DNA isolated and then quantified by UV absorbance on a Nanodrop 2000c.

Using the deep immunoSEQ assay, TCR CDR3 regions were amplified from genomic DNA by multiplex PCR. For each cell subset, the extracted genomic DNA was distributed evenly across all wells of several immunoSEQ 96-well plates, and each plate served as one replicate. For sorted subsets, about 200 ng genomic DNA, equal to about 30,000 T cell genomes, was loaded into each replicate PCR. The purified libraries were quantified using a Qubit 3.0 fluorometer, sized with a Bioanalyzer 2100, and then quantified again using the KAPA Library Quantification kit. Each immunoSEQ 96-well plate was sequenced on its own single-read 150-cycle Illumina NextSeq 550 flow cell. The original pipeline was this. The immunoSEQ output contained only junctional sequences without quality scores, so filtering could not match that applied to full-length reads. To assign V/J genes and CDR3, sequences were annotated against IMGT germline references using PyIR, a Python wrapper for IgBLAST v1.9. Reads with weak V/J assignments (E-value above 1e-6), missing CDR3, stop codons, out-of-frame junctions, or ambiguous translated residues were removed. V3J clonotypes were defined by identical inferred V gene, J gene, and CDR3 amino acid sequence. The percentage overlap between two repertoires was calculated by dividing the number of shared unique clonotypes by the size of the smaller repertoire. Richness of each repertoire was evaluated using RTK rarefaction, the Chao1 estimator, and Recon v2.1 estimates of unobserved clonotypes. Generation probabilities were computed with OLGA for all TCRbeta clonotypes obtained by the gDNA method from four donors. TCRdb re-hosts the immuneACCESS table, in-frame sequences only. Its copies lack some clones; in the studies checked, an unresolved V gene accounts for under half of them, and the cause for the rest is not known. From that table come the V and J calls and clone size; the DNA was used to work out D and trimming. Within this sample are some 2,000,000 clones, with approximately 94% of them counted one time only. Roughly 0.13% of the sample belongs to the ten largest clones.

Recombination linked TRBV28 to TRBJ2-1, with TRBD2 identical over 8 junction bases. The TCR sequence derives from a man younger than 35 in good health. Specimen: naive CD4+ T cells sorted from blood. The intended sense of this specimen's cell subset or site label: CD45RA+ positively selected. The CDR3 protein: CASSFQREKDEQFF. The DNA sequence reads TGTGCCAGCAGTTTCCAGCGGGAGAAGGATGAGCAGTTCTTC.